The 32 T cell receptor beta chains listed next were all sequenced from one sample in a study of CD8+ T cells in alopecia areata. RNA extraction and reverse transcription yielded cDNA as sequencing template. TCRdb's table, derived via immunoSEQ multiplex PCR, lists solely in-frame clones and lacks some. In the table there are approximately 89,000 clones, about 40% of which are singletons. Source material: CD4+ T cells sorted from blood. The receptors stem from a human donor with alopecia areata.

The rearrangement joins TRBV30 to TRBJ2-5; D uncertain. CDR3 length equals 11 residues. Germline-derived CDR1 and CDR2 are GTSNPN and SVGIG (reference sequence). Trimming left V 2 bases short and J 4 bases short, with 5 bases between. The CDR3 DNA follows: TGTGCCTGGAGTCCAGGAGAGACCCAGTACTTC. Its protein is CAWSPGETQYF.

The chain employs TRBV28 and TRBJ2-7; D gene uncertain. CDR3 length equals 13 residues. The V end lost 5 bases, the J end lost 3 bases, and 11 bases lay between the germline ends. Germline CDR1 is MDHEN and CDR2 is SYDVKM. CDR3 nucleotide sequence: TGTGCCAGCAGTCCCCGTGCCTTCTACGAGCAGTACTTC. Translated: CASSPRAFYEQYF.

This sequence joins TRBV4-1 and TRBJ2-1, with D unresolved. The ends were cut back, 0 bases at V and 0 bases at J, with 12 bases in the middle. This CDR3 is built from 17 residues. Per germline, CDR1 MGHRA and CDR2 YSYEKL. The CDR3 loop is CASSQEAEATSYNEQFF. The CDR3 DNA reads TGCGCCAGCAGCCAAGAGGCGGAAGCGACCTCCTACAATGAGCAGTTCTTC.

This clone came up a few times. V usage is TRBV27 and J usage is TRBJ1-1, with a weak D call TRBD1 (5 bases). In germline, CDR1 is MNHEY, CDR2 SMNVEV (reference sequence). This CDR3 is built from 15 residues. Trimming removed 3 bases at V and 1 base at J, with 12 bases between. The CDR3 DNA is TGTGCCAGCAGTTTGACCGGGAGGGGGAACACTGAAGCTTTCTTT. Translation gives CASSLTGRGNTEAFF.

The chain recombines TRBV29-1 with TRBJ2-1; no firm D call. CDR1 is SQVTM, CDR2 ANQGSEA, per germline. CDR3 length equals 14 residues. V was trimmed by 0 bases and J by 4 bases, leaving 10 bases between them. The CDR3 nucleotides are TGCAGCGTTGAAGATCTTCAAGGATACAATGAGCAGTTCTTC. This encodes CSVEDLQGYNEQFF.

The chain joins TRBV14 to TRBJ1-6; 7 positions match TRBD1. Germline V gives CDR1 SGHDN, CDR2 FVKESK. V lost 2 bases and J lost 6; bases outside the gene matches: 7. The length of the CDR3 is 16 residues. The CDR3 loop is CASSQHRDRLNSPLHF. CDR3 sequence (DNA): TGTGCCAGCAGCCAACACCGGGACAGACTTAATTCACCCCTCCACTTT.

This chain links TRBV29-1 with TRBJ1-4, with D uncertain. Germline CDR1 reads SQVTM; CDR2 reads ANQGSEA. The CDR3 runs 14 residues. Trimming took off 1 base at V and 4 bases at J, with 10 bases between the two ends. The CDR3 DNA reads as TGCAGCGTTGAAGGAAGCGGGAATAATGAAAAACTGTTTTTT. Amino acids: CSVEGSGNNEKLFF.

The rearrangement uses TRBV30 and TRBJ1-2; 7 bases agree with TRBD1. Germline CDR1 and CDR2: GTSNPN and SVGIG (reference sequence). The CDR3 runs to 12 residues. Trimming removed 4 bases from V and 4 bases from J; junction bases left unmatched: 3. In DNA form, the CDR3 reads TGTGCCTGGAACCGGGACAGCTATGGCTACACCTTC. This encodes CAWNRDSYGYTF.

This chain uses TRBV25-1 with TRBJ1-2; 7 positions agree with TRBD1. The CDR3 contains 14 residues. After removal of 1 base from V and 8 bases from J, the junction contained 7 bases not matched to a gene. Germline V gene data show CDR1 as MGHDK and CDR2 as SYGVNS. The CDR3 DNA reads as TGTGCCAGCAGTGAATCCACAGGGGCTCGGGGCTACACCTTC. The encoded protein is CASSESTGARGYTF.

The chain has TRBV11-2 and TRBJ2-5, with D perhaps TRBD1 or TRBD2 (5 bases each). Trimming stripped 5 bases from V and 7 bases from J, with 14 bases between. This CDR3 spans 13 amino acids. CDR1 is SGHAT, CDR2 FQNNGV, per germline. CDR3 in DNA: TGTGCCAGCAGCGCACCGGGACCCCGGACCCAGTACTTC. Its protein is CASSAPGPRTQYF.

This clone has more than one count but fewer than ten. The chain carries TRBV29-1 and TRBJ2-6; D gene ambiguous. Germline CDR1 SQVTM, CDR2 ANQGSEA. V was clipped by 1 base and J by 0 bases, with 10 bases between them. CDR3 length: 16 amino acids. The DNA of the CDR3 is TGCAGCGTTGAAGCCATAAAAAGCTCTGGGGCCAACGTCCTGACTTTC. Protein product: CSVEAIKSSGANVLTF.

This clone was found once. V usage is TRBV30 and J usage is TRBJ2-1, with 10 bases identical to TRBD1. This CDR3 region has 14 residues. Looked up from germline, CDR1 is GTSNPN and CDR2 is SVGIG (reference sequence). Trimming at V came to 3 bases and at J to 7 bases, leaving 6 bases not matched to a gene. CDR3 amino acids: CAWSRDRGWNEQFF. As DNA, the CDR3 is TGTGCCTGGAGCCGGGACAGGGGTTGGAATGAGCAGTTCTTC.

The gene calls are TRBV11-2 and TRBJ2-5, with D maybe TRBD2 (6 bases). Trimming left V 6 bases short and J 7 bases short, with 18 bases between. This CDR3 comprises 14 residues. Germline V gene lookup returns CDR1 SGHAT and CDR2 FQNNGV. CDR3 bases: TGTGCCAGCAGTGCGGTAGCGGAAAGTGGGACCCAGTACTTC. The encoded protein is CASSAVAESGTQYF.

The rearrangement uses TRBV30 and TRBJ1-3; D is undetermined. This CDR3 has 12 amino acids. CDR1 is GTSNPN, CDR2 SVGIG, per germline (reference sequence). Trimming took off 5 bases at V and 2 bases at J, with 7 bases between the two ends. CDR3 sequence reads: CAWGMAGNTIYF. The DNA of the CDR3 is TGTGCCTGGGGGATGGCTGGAAACACCATATATTTT.

The chain recombines TRBV30 with TRBJ2-1; D is perhaps TRBD1 or TRBD2 (6 bases each). Germline CDR1 reads GTSNPN; CDR2 reads SVGIG (reference sequence). Trimming stripped 8 bases from V and 12 bases from J, with 23 bases between. The CDR3 loop spans 13 amino acids. CDR3: CARGGNRADLQFF. CDR3 sequence (DNA): TGTGCCCGAGGGGGGAATAGAGCCGATTTGCAGTTCTTC.

This clone was counted a few times. V is TRBV5-4 and J is TRBJ2-4; D remains ambiguous. Per germline, CDR1 SGHNT and CDR2 YYREEE (reference sequence). CDR3 length: 15 residues. V was shortened by 4 bases and J by 4 bases, with 15 bases between the two germline ends. In nucleotides, the CDR3 is TGTGCCAGCAGCGGCCGGACCGACGGAAAAAACATTCAGTACTTC. It translates to CASSGRTDGKNIQYF.

The rearrangement links TRBV29-1 to TRBJ1-3; D remains unclear. The V gene's germline CDR1 is SQVTM and CDR2 ANQGSEA. The CDR3 totals 13 residues. Trimming left V 5 bases short and J 0 bases short, with 8 bases between. The CDR3 protein is CSVMETSGNTIYF. The CDR3, as DNA: TGCAGCGTTATGGAGACCTCTGGAAACACCATATATTTT.

The rearrangement links TRBV29-1 to TRBJ1-2; 10 positions agree with TRBD1. This CDR3 region has 16 residues. CDR1 SQVTM and CDR2 ANQGSEA come from the germline V gene. V shed 5 bases, J shed 8 bases, and the junction held 17 bases outside the gene matches. DNA of the CDR3: TGCAGCGTTTCCTCGGGACAGGGGACCAGTCAGTGGGGCTACACCTTC. Its translation: CSVSSGQGTSQWGYTF.

The V and J genes are TRBV7-8 and TRBJ2-4; TRBD1 might be the D (5 bases). With 5 bases removed from V and 0 bases from J, the gap between germline ends came to 8 bases. The CDR3 extends over 14 amino acids. CDR1 SGHVS and CDR2 FQNEAQ come from the germline V gene. The DNA for the CDR3 is TGTGCCAGCAGCCCGACAGTAGCCAAAAACATTCAGTACTTC. Translation: CASSPTVAKNIQYF.

The V and J genes are TRBV28 and TRBJ2-5, with D possibly matching TRBD2 (6 bases). Trimming stripped 9 bases from V and 6 bases from J, with 20 bases between. The length of the CDR3 is 14 residues. The V gene's germline CDR1 is MDHEN and CDR2 SYDVKM. CDR3 sequence (DNA): TGTGCCAGTCAACTAGCCAATATTCAGAAGACCCAGTACTTC. Protein product: CASQLANIQKTQYF.

This clone was found a few times. The chain has TRBV18 and TRBJ1-1; no clear D. V was pared by 1 base and J by 4 bases, with 7 bases between. The CDR3 is made up of 13 amino acids. Germline CDR1 and CDR2: KGHSH and LQKENI. The CDR3 spells CASSPQSRTEAFF. CDR3 DNA sequence: TGTGCCAGCTCACCACAGTCACGCACTGAAGCTTTCTTT.

The rearrangement links TRBV21-1 to TRBJ2-6; no DNA check was done on the table's D call, TRBD1. TRBV21-1 is given as a pseudogene. CDR3 length equals 19 residues. The CDR3 reads CASHHAPAGGRGGANVLTF. CDR3 DNA: TGTGCCAGCCATCATGCCCCCGCAGGGGGCAGGGGCGGGGCCAACGTCCTGACTTTC.

Remarks on this clone: A junction boundary mismatches the germline segment, possibly from a read error. The chain couples TRBV7-9 to TRBJ2-2; the match to TRBD2 covers 9 bases. CDR1 is SEHNR and CDR2 is FQNEAQ in the germline V gene (reference sequence). The CDR3 loop spans 16 amino acids. CDR3 residues: CVSSSIAGVLAGELFF. CDR3 nucleotides: TGTGTCAGCAGCTCTATAGCGGGAGTTCTGGCCGGGGAGCTGTTTTTT.

J is TRBJ2-5 and V is TRBV28; 7 bases fit TRBD1. Germline V gene sequence: CDR1 MDHEN, CDR2 SYDVKM. The J segment lost 3 bases and the V segment lost 5 bases, leaving 0 bases of the junction unmatched. This CDR3 has 12 amino acids. CDR3 in amino acids: CASSTGEETQYF. CDR3 coding DNA: TGTGCCAGCAGTACAGGGGAAGAGACCCAGTACTTC.

The chain is built from TRBV29-1 and TRBJ2-4; D possibly uses TRBD1 or TRBD2 (5 bases each). The CDR3 is 13 residues long. Trimming took 4 bases from V and 5 from J, leaving 12 bases between them. The germline CDR1 and CDR2 sequences are SQVTM and ANQGSEA. As DNA, the CDR3 is TGCAGCGTTGGAGGGGCAGGAGAAAACATTCAGTACTTC. It encodes CSVGGAGENIQYF.

This chain connects TRBV14 to TRBJ2-1; 8 bases are shared with TRBD1. The CDR3 sequence is 17 residues long. Trimming took 2 bases from V and 9 from J; bases not matched to a gene: 15. CDR1 SGHDN and CDR2 FVKESK come from the germline V gene. CDR3 residues: CASSQTFDRGAIGEQFF. The CDR3 DNA sequence: TGTGCCAGCAGCCAAACATTTGACAGGGGCGCCATTGGTGAGCAGTTCTTC.

The chain is built from TRBV28 and TRBJ2-7, with D possibly being TRBD2 (6 bases). V gave up 8 bases and J gave up 2 bases, with 16 bases separating them. The CDR3 is 14 amino acids. Germline V gene sequence: CDR1 MDHEN, CDR2 SYDVKM. CDR3 DNA: TGTGCCAGCGGAAAGGGGACGGGGGCCTACGAGCAGTACTTC. Amino acid sequence: CASGKGTGAYEQYF.

V usage is TRBV29-1 and J usage is TRBJ2-3, with 8 positions matching TRBD1. The V segment lost 4 bases and the J segment 6 bases; nucleotides outside the gene matches: 12. There are 15 residues in the CDR3. Germline V lookup: CDR1 SQVTM, CDR2 ANQGSEA. Here the CDR3 DNA reads TGCAGCGTTGGATTGGGAGTCAGGGGGCTCGATACGCAGTATTTT. Translation gives CSVGLGVRGLDTQYF.

This clone was picked up one time. The gene calls are TRBV27 and TRBJ2-6; D is ambiguous. The germline gives CDR1 MNHEY, CDR2 SMNVEV (reference sequence). With 8 bases removed from V and 4 bases from J, the gap between germline ends came to 9 bases. This CDR3 has 13 residues. The CDR3 is CASATRGANVLTF. In nucleotides, the CDR3 is TGTGCCAGCGCCACGAGGGGGGCCAACGTCCTGACTTTC.

This chain connects TRBV28 to TRBJ2-5, with TRBD2 matching 8 bases. There are 14 residues in the CDR3. V lost 5 bases, J lost 4 bases, and 6 bases stayed unmatched. CDR1 and CDR2 from the germline V gene are MDHEN and SYDVKM. CDR3 coding DNA: TGTGCCAGCAGTCATGGGACTAGAAGAGAGACCCAGTACTTC. Protein product: CASSHGTRRETQYF.

About this clone itself: The sample carries other DNA sequences with the same CDR3. V gene TRBV29-1 combines with J gene TRBJ1-5; D is uncertain. The germline CDR1 and CDR2 sequences are SQVTM and ANQGSEA. The CDR3 consists of 13 residues. V was cut by 6 bases and J by 1 base, with 10 bases left in between. CDR3 bases: TGCAGCGTCGCCACGGCCAGCAATCAGCCCCAGCATTTT. Its translation is CSVATASNQPQHF.

The CDR3 DNA sequence: TGCAGCGTGGGGTCTGAGGGGGCCAACGTCCTGACTTTC. It specifies CSVGSEGANVLTF. The chain has TRBV29-1 and TRBJ2-6; D not resolved. Germline CDR1 reads SQVTM; CDR2 reads ANQGSEA. The CDR3 sequence is 13 residues long. V was clipped by 6 bases and J by 4 bases, with 10 bases between them.